This T cell receptor (beta chain) was obtained from a study of blood T cells in healthy people across ages. Study background: The template switching approach captured approximately one barcoded beta molecule for every two T cells.

Regarding this clonotype: Its antigen is as yet unknown. Mismatch with germline at one junction end may stem from a read error.

In each sample, at least 6 million PBMCs were isolated. Study outcomes and limitations: Naive T cell percentage showed a strong correlation with the diversity of TCR beta.

This CDR3 has 13 residues. CDR1 and CDR2 (germline): SGHRS, YFSETQ. The second PCR ran about 6 to 11 cycles with a sample-barcoded 5' primer and J-beta primers. TCRdb reanalysed the 5' RACE reads using MiXCR and keeps one entry per CDR3 protein. The sample holds 750,000 to 1,000,000 distinct CDR3 sequences; 25% to 30% are singletons and the top ten take 10%. These data were also filed under a second study, of T cells of mothers and their children.

This rearrangement joins TRBV5-1 to TRBJ2-3; D call uncertain. The sequencing sample was made of blood. The TCR comes from a woman aged 40 to 50 in good health. The CDR3 reads CASNLVRTDTQYF. Here the CDR3 DNA reads TGCGCCAGCAACTTGGTCCGCACAGATACGCAGTATTTT.